These 23 T cell receptor beta chains came from one sample sequenced in a study of T-cell reconstitution after alpha-beta-depleted transplantation in children. For TCRbeta, the library was prepared with unique molecular identifiers. MiXCR was run by TCRdb on the PCR reads, yielding one entry per CDR3 protein. The table has over 200,000 distinct CDR3 sequences, approximately 10% seen once. Sequencing used PBMCs, obtained before TCRalphabeta/CD19-depleted stem cell transplant. The source of these receptors is a child under two years old with acute myeloid leukemia, due to receive a stem cell transplant.

The sample holds many counts of this clonotype. The V call is TRBV29-1, the J call TRBJ2-6; D is undetermined. Deletions cut 6 bases from V and 2 bases from J, with 5 bases between. Per germline, CDR1 SQVTM and CDR2 ANQGSEA. The CDR3 runs to 12 residues. This chain's CDR3 is CSVSAGANVLTF. As DNA, the CDR3 is TGCAGCGTCTCGGCTGGGGCCAACGTCCTGACTTTC.

This clonotype has ten or more counts. The chain carries TRBV7-2 and TRBJ2-1, with 9 bases identical to TRBD2. CDR3 length: 15 amino acids. Germline V gives CDR1 SGHTA, CDR2 FQGNSA. J was trimmed by 2 bases and V by 6 bases; bases with no gene match: 5. The CDR3 reads CASSPSGITYNEQFF. The CDR3 DNA reads as TGTGCCAGCAGTCCTAGCGGGATTACCTACAATGAGCAGTTCTTC.

This clonotype was observed at least ten times. The gene calls are TRBV5-1 and TRBJ2-2; D is unclear. The ends were cut back, 0 bases at V and 5 bases at J, with 5 bases in the middle. This CDR3 has 13 residues. Looked up from germline, CDR1 is SGHRS and CDR2 is YFSETQ. The CDR3 loop is CASSLDQTGELFF. CDR3 in DNA: TGCGCCAGCAGCTTGGACCAGACCGGGGAGCTGTTTTTT.

This clonotype has more than one count but fewer than ten. The chain has TRBV6-5 and TRBJ1-3; the D gene is possibly TRBD1 (5 bases). The CDR3 totals 16 residues. CDR1 MNHEY and CDR2 SVGAGI come from the germline V gene. Trimming stripped 2 bases from V and 2 bases from J, with 13 bases between. The DNA for the CDR3 is TGTGCCAGCAGTTACCGGGGGGAGAGAGCTGGAAACACCATATATTTT. Translation: CASSYRGERAGNTIYF.

At least ten counts were recorded for this clonotype. The V call is TRBV7-9, the J call TRBJ2-1, with 9 positions matching TRBD2. V lost 1 base to trimming and J lost 3 bases; unmatched junction nucleotides: 4. CDR1 is SEHNR, CDR2 FQNEAQ, per germline (reference sequence). CDR3 length: 16 residues. In DNA, the CDR3 is TGTGCCAGCAGCTTAGGCGGGAGGGCCCTCTACAATGAGCAGTTCTTC. Amino acid sequence: CASSLGGRALYNEQFF.

This clonotype was seen many times. This chain joins TRBV28 and TRBJ2-7; D may be TRBD2 (6 bases). The V gene's germline CDR1 is MDHEN and CDR2 SYDVKM. V was shortened by 4 bases and J by 4 bases, with 17 bases between the two germline ends. This CDR3 has 15 amino acids. CDR3: CASSYQAGKPYEQYF. The CDR3 bases are TGTGCCAGCAGTTACCAGGCGGGAAAACCTTACGAGCAGTACTTC.

This clonotype was counted many times. The V call is TRBV10-2, the J call TRBJ2-7, with 10 bases identical to TRBD2. CDR3 length equals 15 residues. Germline CDR1 and CDR2: WSHSY and SAAADI. J gave up 2 bases and V 6 bases, and 7 bases lay outside the gene matches. The DNA for the CDR3 is TGCGCCAGCAGCTCTACTAGCGGGGAACCCTACGAGCAGTACTTC. It yields the protein CASSSTSGEPYEQYF.

DNA for the CDR3: TGTGCCAGCAGCTTGATGACCGGGGAGCTGTTTTTT. Its protein product is CASSLMTGELFF. The rearrangement uses TRBV28 and TRBJ2-2; no firm D call. The CDR3 consists of 12 residues. Looked up from germline, CDR1 is MDHEN and CDR2 is SYDVKM. V lost 6 bases, J lost 5 bases, and 7 bases lay in between.

The chain couples TRBV14 to TRBJ2-7; possible D gene TRBD2, 6 bases. Germline V gene lookup returns CDR1 SGHDN and CDR2 FVKESK. The CDR3 length is 14 residues. Trimming took 5 bases from V and 2 from J, leaving 13 bases between them. The CDR3 DNA follows: TGTGCCAGCAGCGGACTAACTGGGACCTACGAGCAGTACTTC. Its protein product is CASSGLTGTYEQYF.

The sample holds many counts of this clonotype. The chain's CDR3 is CSVDQVAGFDRYYGYTF. CDR3 DNA: TGCAGCGTTGATCAAGTTGCGGGATTCGACAGGTACTATGGCTACACCTTC. This rearrangement joins TRBV29-1 to TRBJ1-2; D possibly corresponds to TRBD1 (6 bases). Germline V gene lookup returns CDR1 SQVTM and CDR2 ANQGSEA. The CDR3 runs 17 residues. V was trimmed by 3 bases and J by 3 bases, leaving 23 bases between them. The full variable domain, completed using reference TRBV29-1 and TRBJ1-2, is SAVISQKPSRDICQRGTSLTIQCQVDSQVTMMFWYRQQPGQSLTLIATANQGSEATYESGFVIDKFPISRPNLTFSTLTVSNMSPEDSSIYLCSVDQVAGFDRYYGYTFGSGTRLTVV.

Worth noting for this clonotype: The CDR3 does not close with the conserved phenylalanine or tryptophan, likely indicating a read error. V and J are TRBV7-3 and TRBJ2-1; tentatively, D is TRBD1 (6 bases). Germline values: CDR1 SGHTA, CDR2 FQGTGA. V was clipped by 0 bases and J by 0 bases, with 6 bases between them. CDR3 length: 15 amino acids. The CDR3 DNA reads as TGTGCCAGCAGCTTAACAGGGGGCTCCTACAATGAGCAGTTCTAC. This codes for CASSLTGGSYNEQFY.

This clonotype was picked up many times. The chain links TRBV12-3 or TRBV12-4 to TRBJ2-2; D unresolved. CDR3 length: 11 residues. V shed 8 bases and J shed 4 bases, with 5 bases lying between them. Written as DNA, the CDR3 is TGTGCCAGCTGGGGCACCGGGGAGCTGTTTTTT. Translating gives CASWGTGELFF.

This clonotype was detected only a few times. The genes are TRBV10-3 and TRBJ2-5; D is perhaps TRBD2 (6 bases). CDR1 ENHRY and CDR2 SYGVKD come from the germline V gene. V was pared by 10 bases and J by 4 bases, with 19 bases between. CDR3 length equals 14 residues. The CDR3: CATQDSSAGETQYF. CDR3 DNA sequence: TGTGCCACTCAGGACTCATCAGCGGGAGAGACCCAGTACTTC.

In this sample, this clonotype turned up many times. This chain uses TRBV5-1 with TRBJ2-5; the D gene is possibly TRBD2 (5 bases). This CDR3 contains 14 residues. V dropped 0 bases and J dropped 5 bases, with 11 bases sitting between them. From germline, CDR1 is SGHRS and CDR2 YFSETQ. CDR3 nucleotide sequence: TGCGCCAGCAGCTTGGAGCTTAGCGACGAGACCCAGTACTTC. This encodes CASSLELSDETQYF.

In this sample, this clonotype turned up many times. V usage is TRBV7-2 and J usage is TRBJ2-7; D gene ambiguous. Germline V gene data show CDR1 as SGHTA and CDR2 as FQGNSA. The CDR3 runs 13 residues. Between the trimmed V and J ends, which lost 7 bases and 7 bases, there was a span of 17 bases. CDR3 nucleotides: TGTGCCAGCACCCCGGACGCCTACGGGGAGCAGTACTTC. It translates to CASTPDAYGEQYF.

This clonotype was counted at least ten times. This chain links TRBV9 with TRBJ2-7; a possible D gene is TRBD2 (5 bases). V was trimmed by 3 bases and J by 1 base, leaving 11 bases between them. Germline-derived CDR1 and CDR2 are SGDLS and YYNGEE. The CDR3 sequence is 14 residues long. The CDR3 region has the DNA TGTGCCAGCAGCGCCGCCGGGATGTCCTACGAGCAGTACTTC. This codes for CASSAAGMSYEQYF.

This clonotype was recorded many times. V gene TRBV3-1 combines with J gene TRBJ1-5; possibly TRBD1 for D (5 bases). CDR1 LGHDT and CDR2 YNNKEL come from the germline V gene (reference sequence). V was trimmed by 3 bases and J by 7 bases, leaving 10 bases between them. The CDR3 runs to 13 residues. The CDR3: CASSHRGEQPQHF. The CDR3 region has the DNA TGTGCCAGCAGCCATCGAGGGGAACAGCCCCAGCATTTT.

This clonotype has ten or more counts. This chain joins TRBV6-2 or TRBV6-3 and TRBJ2-1, with D unresolved. Per germline, CDR1 MNHEY and CDR2 SVGEGT. The CDR3 is 15 amino acids. V lost 6 bases and J 0 bases, leaving 12 bases between the germline ends. The CDR3 loop reads CASRKLKSSYNEQFF. DNA for the CDR3: TGTGCCAGCAGAAAATTAAAGAGCTCCTACAATGAGCAGTTCTTC.

This clonotype was recorded many times. The rearrangement joins TRBV5-1 to TRBJ1-1; D not resolved. The CDR3 is 17 residues long. V shed 0 bases and J shed 0 bases, with 15 bases lying between them. Germline values: CDR1 SGHRS, CDR2 YFSETQ. The CDR3 DNA follows: TGCGCCAGCAGCTTGGGGTACTACGAAGACATGAACACTGAAGCTTTCTTT. It codes for CASSLGYYEDMNTEAFF.

This clonotype showed up many times. The chain recombines TRBV5-1 with TRBJ2-1; no firm D call. The CDR3 totals 16 residues. Germline V gene data show CDR1 as SGHRS and CDR2 as YFSETQ. Trimming removed 4 bases from V and 4 bases from J, with 18 bases in between. The CDR3 here is CASSPVRGVQYNEQFF. In DNA form, the CDR3 reads TGCGCCAGCAGCCCGGTCCGTGGAGTCCAATACAATGAGCAGTTCTTC.

This clonotype was observed many times. The chain combines TRBV7-2 with TRBJ1-2; 8 bases fit TRBD1. Trimming at V came to 4 bases and at J to 7 bases, leaving 11 bases not matched to a gene. The CDR3 has 15 residues. Germline CDR1 reads SGHTA; CDR2 reads FQGNSA. The CDR3 nucleotides read TGTGCCAGCAGCTCGGACAGGGCGATAGTTGGTGGCTACACCTTC. Protein product: CASSSDRAIVGGYTF.

This clonotype was recorded many times. This chain connects TRBV7-2 to TRBJ2-7, with a possible D match to TRBD2 (6 bases). V was trimmed by 1 base and J by 3 bases, leaving 10 bases between them. CDR1 is SGHTA, CDR2 FQGNSA, per germline. The length of the CDR3 is 14 residues. CDR3 residues: CASSLDTGVYEQYF. The CDR3, as DNA: TGTGCCAGCAGCTTAGACACGGGAGTCTACGAGCAGTACTTC.

The sample holds many counts of this clonotype. The V gene is TRBV7-2, the J gene TRBJ2-1; 9 nucleotides align to TRBD2. Germline V gives CDR1 SGHTA, CDR2 FQGNSA. The CDR3 runs to 14 residues. V lost 3 bases and J lost 6; bases outside the gene matches: 3. The CDR3 here is CASSFQREVNEQFF. The CDR3 DNA reads as TGTGCCAGCAGCTTCCAGCGGGAGGTCAATGAGCAGTTCTTC.